This T cell receptor beta chain was observed in a study of T cell clonotyping in hematopoietic cell transplantation. Sequenced by immunoSEQ multiplex PCR; TCRdb stores in-frame clones only, minus some. Among over 10,000 clones listed, about 79% were seen once. CDR1 is MGHDK, CDR2 SYGVNS, per germline. Losses at the gene ends were 5 bases for V and 4 bases for J; bases not matched to a gene: 8. The CDR3 sequence is 15 residues long. The sequenced sample was PBMCs, obtained 100 days after allogeneic stem cell transplant. The V gene is TRBV25-1, the J gene TRBJ1-2; 9 bases align to TRBD1. The TCR was taken from a female patient aged 40-49 years who had an allogeneic stem cell transplant from a related donor, so T cells may come from the graft donor. Some clones in this sample may be carry-over from other donors' samples. The CDR3 spells CASSKQGASVYGYTF. The CDR3 DNA sequence: TGTGCCAGCAGTAAACAGGGGGCCTCTGTCTATGGCTACACCTTC.